This passage covers 2 T cell receptor beta chains from one sample sequenced in a study of cytomegalovirus exposure and HLA in healthy donors. Primers included in the PCR were 60 Vbeta and 13 Jbeta primers. Method: immunoSEQ multiplex PCR; TCRdb's copy keeps in-frame clones and lacks some. The data contain about 200,000 clones, roughly 83% of them singletons. Sequencing input: PBMCs. Receptor source: a male donor in good health and CMV-seropositive.

This clone was found a few times. The chain joins TRBV19 to TRBJ2-3; D is unresolved. Germline values: CDR1 LNHDA, CDR2 SQIVND (reference sequence). The CDR3 sequence is 14 residues long. Trimming removed 3 bases from V and 2 bases from J, with 9 bases in between. This CDR3 is CASSIRPYTDTQYF. The CDR3 bases are TGTGCCAGTAGTATTCGTCCCTACACAGATACGCAGTATTTT. The full variable domain, rest sourced from reference TRBV19 and TRBJ2-3, is DGGITQSPKYLFRKEGQNVTLSCEQNLNHDAMYWYRQDPGQGLRLIYYSQIVNDFQKGDIAEGYSVSREKKESFPLTVTSAQKNPTAFYLCASSIRPYTDTQYFGPGTRLTVL.

The rearrangement links TRBV7-3 to TRBJ2-7; D gene unclear. The CDR3 length is 11 residues. Trimming shortened V by 8 bases and J by 7 bases, and 12 bases separated the two germline ends. CDR1 and CDR2 (germline): SGHTA, FQGTGA. The CDR3 loop reads CASGSAWEQYF. DNA of the CDR3: TGTGCCAGCGGCTCAGCGTGGGAGCAGTACTTC.